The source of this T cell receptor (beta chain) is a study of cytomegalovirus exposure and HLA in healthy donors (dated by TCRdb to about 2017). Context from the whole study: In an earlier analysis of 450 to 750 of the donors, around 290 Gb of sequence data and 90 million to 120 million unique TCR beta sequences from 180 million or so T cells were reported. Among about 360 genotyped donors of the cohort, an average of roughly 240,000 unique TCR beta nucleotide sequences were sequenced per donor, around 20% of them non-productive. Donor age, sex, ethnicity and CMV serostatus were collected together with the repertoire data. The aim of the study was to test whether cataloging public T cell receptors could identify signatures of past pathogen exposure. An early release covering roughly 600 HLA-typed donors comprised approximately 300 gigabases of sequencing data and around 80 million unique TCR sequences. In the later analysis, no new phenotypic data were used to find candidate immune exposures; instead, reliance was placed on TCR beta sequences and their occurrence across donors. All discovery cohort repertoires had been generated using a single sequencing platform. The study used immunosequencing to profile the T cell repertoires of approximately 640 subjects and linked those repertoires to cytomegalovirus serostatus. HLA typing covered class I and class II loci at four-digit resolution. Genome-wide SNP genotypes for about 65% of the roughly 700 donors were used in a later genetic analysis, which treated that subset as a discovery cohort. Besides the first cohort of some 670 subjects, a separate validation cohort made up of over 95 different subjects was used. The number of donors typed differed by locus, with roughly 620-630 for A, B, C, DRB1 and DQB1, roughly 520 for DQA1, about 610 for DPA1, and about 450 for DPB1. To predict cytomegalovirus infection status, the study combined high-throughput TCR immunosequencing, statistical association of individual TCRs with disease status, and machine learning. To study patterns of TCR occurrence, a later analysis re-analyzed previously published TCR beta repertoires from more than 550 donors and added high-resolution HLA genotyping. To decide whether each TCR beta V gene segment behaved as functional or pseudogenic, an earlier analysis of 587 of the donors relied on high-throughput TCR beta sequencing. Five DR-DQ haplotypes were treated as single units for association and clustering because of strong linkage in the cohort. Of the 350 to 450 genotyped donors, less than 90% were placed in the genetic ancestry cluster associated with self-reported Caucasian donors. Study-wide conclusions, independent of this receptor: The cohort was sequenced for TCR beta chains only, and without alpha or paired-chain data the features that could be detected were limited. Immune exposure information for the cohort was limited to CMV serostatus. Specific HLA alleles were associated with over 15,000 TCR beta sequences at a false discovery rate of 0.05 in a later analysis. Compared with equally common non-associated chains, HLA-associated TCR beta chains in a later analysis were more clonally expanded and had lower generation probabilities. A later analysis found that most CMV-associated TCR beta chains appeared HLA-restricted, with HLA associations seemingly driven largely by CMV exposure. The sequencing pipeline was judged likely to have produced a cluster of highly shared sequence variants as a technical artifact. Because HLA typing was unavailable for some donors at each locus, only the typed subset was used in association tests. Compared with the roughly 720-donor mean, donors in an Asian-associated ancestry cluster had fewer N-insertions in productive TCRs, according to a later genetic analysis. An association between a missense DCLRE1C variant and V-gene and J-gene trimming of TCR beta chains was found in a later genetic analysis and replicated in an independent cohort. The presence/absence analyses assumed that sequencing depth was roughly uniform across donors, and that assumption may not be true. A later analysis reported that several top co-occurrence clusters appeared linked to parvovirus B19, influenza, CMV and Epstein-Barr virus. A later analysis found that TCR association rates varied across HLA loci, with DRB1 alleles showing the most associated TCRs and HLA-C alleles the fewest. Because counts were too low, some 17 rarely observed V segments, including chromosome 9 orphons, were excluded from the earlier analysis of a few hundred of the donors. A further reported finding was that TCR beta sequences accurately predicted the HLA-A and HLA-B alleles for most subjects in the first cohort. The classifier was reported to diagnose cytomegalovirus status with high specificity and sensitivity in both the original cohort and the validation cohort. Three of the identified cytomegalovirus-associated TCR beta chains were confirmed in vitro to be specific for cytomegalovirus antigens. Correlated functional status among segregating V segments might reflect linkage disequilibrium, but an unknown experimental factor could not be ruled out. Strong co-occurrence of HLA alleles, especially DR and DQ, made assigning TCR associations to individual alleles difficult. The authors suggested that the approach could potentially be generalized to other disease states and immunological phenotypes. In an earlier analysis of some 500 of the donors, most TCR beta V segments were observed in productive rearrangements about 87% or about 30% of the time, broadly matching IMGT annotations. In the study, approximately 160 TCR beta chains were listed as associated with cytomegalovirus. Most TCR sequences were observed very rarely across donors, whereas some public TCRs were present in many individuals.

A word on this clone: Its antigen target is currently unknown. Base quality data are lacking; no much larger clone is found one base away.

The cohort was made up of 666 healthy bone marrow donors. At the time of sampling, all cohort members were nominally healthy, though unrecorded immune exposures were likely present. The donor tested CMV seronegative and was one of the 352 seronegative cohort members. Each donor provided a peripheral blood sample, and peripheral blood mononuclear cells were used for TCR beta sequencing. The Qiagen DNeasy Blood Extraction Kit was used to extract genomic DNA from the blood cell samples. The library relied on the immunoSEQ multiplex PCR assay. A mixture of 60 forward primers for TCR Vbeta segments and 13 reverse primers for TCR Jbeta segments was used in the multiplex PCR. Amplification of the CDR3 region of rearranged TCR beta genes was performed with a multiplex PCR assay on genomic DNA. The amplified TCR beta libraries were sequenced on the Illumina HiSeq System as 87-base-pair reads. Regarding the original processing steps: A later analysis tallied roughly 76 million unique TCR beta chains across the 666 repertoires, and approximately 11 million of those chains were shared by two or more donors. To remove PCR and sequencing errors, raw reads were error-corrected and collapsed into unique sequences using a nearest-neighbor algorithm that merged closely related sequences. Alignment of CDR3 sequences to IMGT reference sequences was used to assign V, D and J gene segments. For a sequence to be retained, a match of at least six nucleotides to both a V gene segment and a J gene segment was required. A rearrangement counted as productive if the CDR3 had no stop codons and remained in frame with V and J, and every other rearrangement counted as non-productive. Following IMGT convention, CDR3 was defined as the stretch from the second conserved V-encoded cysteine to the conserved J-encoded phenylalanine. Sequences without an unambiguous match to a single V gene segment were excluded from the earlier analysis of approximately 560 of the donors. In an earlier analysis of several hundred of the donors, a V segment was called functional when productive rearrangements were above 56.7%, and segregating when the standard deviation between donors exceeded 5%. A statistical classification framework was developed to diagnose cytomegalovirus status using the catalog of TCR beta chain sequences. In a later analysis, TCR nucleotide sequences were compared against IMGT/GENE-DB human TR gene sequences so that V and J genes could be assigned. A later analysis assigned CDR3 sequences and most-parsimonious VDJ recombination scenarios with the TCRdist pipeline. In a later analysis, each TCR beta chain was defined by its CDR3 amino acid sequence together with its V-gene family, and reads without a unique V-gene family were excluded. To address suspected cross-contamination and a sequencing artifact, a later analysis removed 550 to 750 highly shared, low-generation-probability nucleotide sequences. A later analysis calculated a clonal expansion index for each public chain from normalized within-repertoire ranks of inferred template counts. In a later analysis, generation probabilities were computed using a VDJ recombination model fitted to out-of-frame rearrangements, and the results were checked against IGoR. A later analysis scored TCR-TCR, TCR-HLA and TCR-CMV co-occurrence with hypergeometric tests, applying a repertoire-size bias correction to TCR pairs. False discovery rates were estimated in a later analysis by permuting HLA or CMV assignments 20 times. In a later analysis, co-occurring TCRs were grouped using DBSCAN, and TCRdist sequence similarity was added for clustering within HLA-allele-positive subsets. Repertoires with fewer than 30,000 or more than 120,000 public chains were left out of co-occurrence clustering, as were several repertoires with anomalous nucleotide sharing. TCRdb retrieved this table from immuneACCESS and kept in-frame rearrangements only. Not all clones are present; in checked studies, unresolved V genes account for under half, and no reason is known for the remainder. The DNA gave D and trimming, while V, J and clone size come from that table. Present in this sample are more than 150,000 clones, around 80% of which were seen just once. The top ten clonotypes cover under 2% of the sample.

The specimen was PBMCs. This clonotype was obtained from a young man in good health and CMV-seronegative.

The DNA sequence is given as TGTGCCAGCAGCCAAGATTCTACTGAGCAGTTCTTC. This translates into CASSQDSTEQFF. In this chain, TRBV4-2 is recombined with TRBJ2-1; no confident D gene assignment can be made. The CDR1 and CDR2 encoded by the germline V gene are LGHNA and YNFKEQ. Spanning cysteine to phenylalanine, the CDR3 consists of 12 amino acids. The entry retains the CDR3 DNA only, 36 bases that are in frame from base 1. V lost 0 bases and J lost 9 bases; the stretch between them is 6 bases long.